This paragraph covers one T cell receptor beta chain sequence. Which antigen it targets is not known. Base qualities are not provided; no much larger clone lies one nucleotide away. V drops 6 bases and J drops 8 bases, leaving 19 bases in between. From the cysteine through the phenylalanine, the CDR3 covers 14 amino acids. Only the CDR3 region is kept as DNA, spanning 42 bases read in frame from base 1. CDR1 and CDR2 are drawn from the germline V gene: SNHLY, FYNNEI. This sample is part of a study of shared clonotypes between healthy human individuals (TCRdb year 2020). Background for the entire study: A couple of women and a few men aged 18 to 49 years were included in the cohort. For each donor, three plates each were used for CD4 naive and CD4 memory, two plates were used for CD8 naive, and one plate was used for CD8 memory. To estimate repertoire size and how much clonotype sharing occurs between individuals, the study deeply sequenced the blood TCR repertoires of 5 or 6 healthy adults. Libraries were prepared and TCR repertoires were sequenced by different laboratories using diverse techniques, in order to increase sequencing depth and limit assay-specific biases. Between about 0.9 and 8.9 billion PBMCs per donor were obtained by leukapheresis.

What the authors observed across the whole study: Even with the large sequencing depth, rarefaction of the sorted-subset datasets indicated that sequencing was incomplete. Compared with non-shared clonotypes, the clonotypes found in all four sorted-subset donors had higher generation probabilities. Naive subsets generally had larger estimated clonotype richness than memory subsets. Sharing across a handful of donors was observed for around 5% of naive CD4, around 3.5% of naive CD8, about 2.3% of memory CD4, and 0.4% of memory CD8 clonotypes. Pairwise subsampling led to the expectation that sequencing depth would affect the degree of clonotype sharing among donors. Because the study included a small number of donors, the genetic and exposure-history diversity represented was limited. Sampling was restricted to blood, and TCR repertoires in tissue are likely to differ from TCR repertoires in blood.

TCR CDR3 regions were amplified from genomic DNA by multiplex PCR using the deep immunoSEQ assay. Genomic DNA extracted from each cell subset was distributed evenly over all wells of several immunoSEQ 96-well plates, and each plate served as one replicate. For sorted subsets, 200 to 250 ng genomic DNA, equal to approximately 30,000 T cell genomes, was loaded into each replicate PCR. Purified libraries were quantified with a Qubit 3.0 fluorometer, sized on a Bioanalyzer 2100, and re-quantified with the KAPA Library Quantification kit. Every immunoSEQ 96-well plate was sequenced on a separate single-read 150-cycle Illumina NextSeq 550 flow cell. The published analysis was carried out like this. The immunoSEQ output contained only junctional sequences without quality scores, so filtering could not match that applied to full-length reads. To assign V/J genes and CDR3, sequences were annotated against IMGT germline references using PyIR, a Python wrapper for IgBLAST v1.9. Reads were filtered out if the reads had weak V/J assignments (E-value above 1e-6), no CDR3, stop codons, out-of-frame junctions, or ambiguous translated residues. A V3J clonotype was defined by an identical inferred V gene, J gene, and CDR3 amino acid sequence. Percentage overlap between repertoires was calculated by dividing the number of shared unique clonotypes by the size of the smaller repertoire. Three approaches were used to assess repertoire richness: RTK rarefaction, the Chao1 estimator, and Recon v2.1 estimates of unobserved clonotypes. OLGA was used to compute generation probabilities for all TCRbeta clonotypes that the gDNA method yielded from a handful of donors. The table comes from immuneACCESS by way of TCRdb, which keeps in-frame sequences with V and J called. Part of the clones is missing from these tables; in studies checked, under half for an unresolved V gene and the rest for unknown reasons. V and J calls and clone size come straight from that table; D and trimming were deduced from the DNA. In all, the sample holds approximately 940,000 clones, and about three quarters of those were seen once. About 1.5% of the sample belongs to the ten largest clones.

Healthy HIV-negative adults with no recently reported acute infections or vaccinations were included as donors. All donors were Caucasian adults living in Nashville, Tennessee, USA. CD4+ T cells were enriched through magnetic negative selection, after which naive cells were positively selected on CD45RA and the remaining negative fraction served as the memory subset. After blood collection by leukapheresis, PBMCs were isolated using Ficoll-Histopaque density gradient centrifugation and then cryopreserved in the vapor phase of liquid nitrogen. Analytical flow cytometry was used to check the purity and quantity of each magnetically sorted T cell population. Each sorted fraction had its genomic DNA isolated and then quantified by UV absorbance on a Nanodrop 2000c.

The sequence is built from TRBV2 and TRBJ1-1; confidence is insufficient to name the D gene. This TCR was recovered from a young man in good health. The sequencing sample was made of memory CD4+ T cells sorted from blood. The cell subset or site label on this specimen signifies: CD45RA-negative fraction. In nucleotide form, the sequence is TGTGCCAGCAGGCGGGAGGCAGCGCCCTTAGAAGCTTTCTTT. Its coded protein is CASRREAAPLEAFF. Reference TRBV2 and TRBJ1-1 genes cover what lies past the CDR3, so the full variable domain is EPEVTQTPSHQVTQMGQEVILRCVPISNHLYFYWYRQILGQKVEFLVSFYNNEISEKSEIFDDQFSVERPDGSNFTLKIRSTKLEDSAMYFCASRREAAPLEAFFGQGTRLTVV.